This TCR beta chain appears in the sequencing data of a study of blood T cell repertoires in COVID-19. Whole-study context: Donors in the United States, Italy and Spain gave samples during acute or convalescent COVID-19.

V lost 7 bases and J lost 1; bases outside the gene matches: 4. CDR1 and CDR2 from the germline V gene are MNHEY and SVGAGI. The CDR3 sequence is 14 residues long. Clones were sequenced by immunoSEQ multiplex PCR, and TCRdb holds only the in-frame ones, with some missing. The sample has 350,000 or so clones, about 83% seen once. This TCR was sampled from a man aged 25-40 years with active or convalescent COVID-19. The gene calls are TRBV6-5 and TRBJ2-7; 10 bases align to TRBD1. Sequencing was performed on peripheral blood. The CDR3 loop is CASTKDRGSYEQYF. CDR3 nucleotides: TGTGCCAGCACTAAGGACAGGGGGTCCTACGAGCAGTACTTC.